The present entry profiles one T cell receptor beta chain with its context. Its target is unknown. This sample is part of a study of OX40 agonist ivuxolimab in advanced cancers. Study in general: The patients' treatment was ivuxolimab, an agonistic anti-OX40 (CD134) antibody. While on treatment, patients had intravenous ivuxolimab at 0.01 to 10 mg/kg every 2 weeks.

Study conclusions and caveats: Averaging showed that CD8+ T cells had more expanded clones than CD4+ did.

Assay used: immunoSEQ multiplex PCR; TCRdb lists only in-frame clones, some missing. The sample holds some 19,000 clones, about 83% seen once. CDR1 is MNHEY and CDR2 is SVGAGI in the germline V gene. The CDR3 runs to 15 residues. Trimming removed 5 bases at V and 0 bases at J, with 14 bases between. The material sequenced was CD4+ or CD8+ T cells sorted from blood, taken in a trial of the OX40 agonist ivuxolimab. V is TRBV6-5 and J is TRBJ2-7, with a possible D match to TRBD1 (5 bases). The TCR originated in an adult with an advanced solid tumor such as melanoma, head and neck, liver or kidney cancer. The DNA for the CDR3 is TGTGCCAGCAGTCCCCTGGCAGGGAACTCCTACGAGCAGTACTTC. Its protein product is CASSPLAGNSYEQYF.